Here is one T cell receptor (beta chain) with its context. The data belong to a study of T-cell memory formation after mild COVID-19. TCRdb itself ran the 5' RACE reads through MiXCR, one entry per CDR3 protein. The data contain approximately 570,000 distinct CDR3 sequences, more than 15% of them singletons. CDR1 SGDLS and CDR2 YYNGEE come from the germline V gene. The CDR3 covers 13 residues. Trimming stripped 3 bases from V and 6 bases from J, with 11 bases between. The sequenced sample consisted of PBMCs or a T cell subset sorted from them (not recorded which). The V and J genes are TRBV9 and TRBJ2-3; no definite D call. This receptor was identified in an adult woman who had mild COVID-19 (a few samples of this study predate the infection). Cell type and time point are not known. CDR3 loop: CASSAYDRDTQYF. The DNA for the CDR3 is TGTGCCAGCAGCGCCTACGACCGGGATACGCAGTATTTT.